Given below is one T cell receptor beta chain in context. What it binds is unknown. These data originate in a study of T cells in Graves' hyperthyroidism and ophthalmopathy. Amplification yielded TCR beta CDR3 regions, with RNA transcripts as the source. First-round RT-PCR of the TCR CDR3 relied on the HTBI primer set. TCRdb analysed the multiplex PCR reads with MiXCR anew, one entry per CDR3 protein. Of approximately 720,000 distinct CDR3 sequences listed, approximately 18% are singletons. The CDR3 contains 17 residues. The germline CDR1 and CDR2 sequences are GTSNPN and SVGIG (reference sequence). The V and J ends lost 0 bases and 7 bases, in that order; junction bases with no gene match: 10. Overall study findings and caveats: Most thyroid-expanded clonotypes above 0.001 were also found in blood.

The patients, who ranged from 18 to 65 in age, presented with newly diagnosed hyperthyroidism lasting under 2 months. The study left out patients who had uncontrolled infection, other autoimmune disease, pregnancy or lactation. The rearrangement links TRBV30 to TRBJ2-2; 11 bases align to TRBD2. Sample: blood. The receptor was derived from a woman between 45 and 65 years old with Graves' hyperthyroidism that later progressed to Graves' ophthalmopathy. CDR3 in DNA: TGTGCCTGGAGTGTACGAGTAGCGGGGGGGCCGGTCGGGGAGCTGTTTTTT. This sequence encodes CAWSVRVAGGPVGELFF.